This passage covers 19 T cell receptor beta chains from one sample sequenced in a study of OX40 agonist ivuxolimab in advanced cancers. Libraries were prepared by immunoSEQ multiplex PCR; TCRdb keeps only in-frame clonotypes and omits some of them. The sample holds about 99,000 clones, approximately 95% seen once. The source material was CD4+ or CD8+ T cells sorted from blood, sampled in a trial of the OX40 agonist ivuxolimab. These receptors were collected from an adult with an advanced solid tumor such as melanoma, head and neck, liver or kidney cancer.

The V call is TRBV19, the J call TRBJ1-1; D is undetermined. V was pared by 1 base and J by 0 bases, with 6 bases between. The CDR3 sequence is 14 residues long. The germline V gene has CDR1 LNHDA and CDR2 SQIVND (reference sequence). In nucleotides, the CDR3 is TGTGCCAGTAGTATAGTGGGCATGAACACTGAAGCTTTCTTT. Protein: CASSIVGMNTEAFF. Full variable domain (rest looked up from reference TRBV19 and TRBJ1-1): DGGITQSPKYLFRKEGQNVTLSCEQNLNHDAMYWYRQDPGQGLRLIYYSQIVNDFQKGDIAEGYSVSREKKESFPLTVTSAQKNPTAFYLCASSIVGMNTEAFFGQGTRLTVV.

The chain has TRBV11-3 and TRBJ2-7; D ambiguous. Germline V lookup: CDR1 SGHNT, CDR2 YENEEA. Between the trimmed V and J ends, which lost 4 bases and 2 bases, there was a span of 12 bases. CDR3 length: 14 residues. The CDR3 loop is CASSSSPRAYEQYF. Written as DNA, the CDR3 is TGTGCCAGCAGCTCAAGCCCCCGGGCCTACGAGCAGTACTTC.

The chain combines TRBV6-1 with TRBJ1-1, with D possibly being TRBD1 (5 bases). Per germline, CDR1 MNHNS and CDR2 SASEGT. V lost 6 bases and J lost 10, with 12 bases in between. This CDR3 is 11 amino acids long. The CDR3 DNA follows: TGTGCCAGCAGGGGGCTATATCCAGCTTTCTTT. Protein product: CASRGLYPAFF.

This rearrangement joins TRBV19 to TRBJ1-1; no reliable D call. The CDR3 consists of 13 residues. V was shortened by 3 bases and J by 1 base, with 6 bases between the two germline ends. Germline CDR1 LNHDA, CDR2 SQIVND (reference sequence). CDR3 sequence (DNA): TGTGCCAGTAGTATGTACGGGAACACTGAAGCTTTCTTT. Amino acids: CASSMYGNTEAFF.

The rearrangement joins TRBV4-1 to TRBJ1-2; 9 bases align to TRBD1. The CDR3 is 16 amino acids. V trimming: 1 base; J trimming: 3 bases; junction bases outside the gene matches: 6. CDR1 is MGHRA and CDR2 is YSYEKL in the germline V gene. CDR3 in amino acids: CASSQGLGQGDYGYTF. The CDR3 DNA reads TGCGCCAGCAGCCAAGGCCTGGGACAGGGAGACTATGGCTACACCTTC.

The rearrangement joins TRBV19 to TRBJ2-7; no reliable D call. Trimming stripped 0 bases from V and 2 bases from J, with 14 bases between. CDR3 length: 16 residues. Per germline, CDR1 LNHDA and CDR2 SQIVND (reference sequence). Written as DNA, the CDR3 is TGTGCCAGTAGTATAGATCTAGAGACACCCACCTACGAGCAGTACTTC. This gives the protein CASSIDLETPTYEQYF.

This chain connects TRBV14 to TRBJ2-3, with unresolved D. The germline V gene encodes CDR1 SGHDN and CDR2 FVKESK. The CDR3 consists of 14 residues. The ends were cut back, 4 bases at V and 4 bases at J, with 12 bases in the middle. The CDR3 coding sequence is TGTGCCAGCAGCCCGTCGGTTGGAGCAGATACGCAGTATTTT. The encoded protein is CASSPSVGADTQYF.

The V gene is TRBV7-9, the J gene TRBJ2-7; TRBD1 matches 8 bases. Germline assignment: CDR1 SEHNR and CDR2 FQNEAQ (reference sequence). The CDR3 has 16 amino acids. Trimming at V came to 5 bases and at J to 7 bases, leaving 16 bases not matched to a gene. The CDR3 spells CASSRLQGATLKEQYF. The CDR3 nucleotides are TGTGCCAGCAGCCGACTCCAGGGGGCGACCCTTAAAGAGCAGTACTTC. The whole variable domain, remainder taken from reference TRBV7-9 and TRBJ2-7, is DTGVSQNPRHKITKRGQNVTFRCDPISEHNRLYWYRQTLGQGPEFLTYFQNEAQLEKSRLLSDRFSAERPKGSFSTLEIQRTEQGDSAMYLCASSRLQGATLKEQYFGPGTRLTVT.

This clone has only a few counts. The rearrangement links TRBV19 to TRBJ2-1; TRBD1 aligns across 8 bases. The CDR3 runs 14 residues. Germline assignment: CDR1 LNHDA and CDR2 SQIVND (reference sequence). J lost 7 bases, V lost 10 bases, and 12 bases had no gene match. The CDR3: CATYDRGVRNEQFF. CDR3 sequence (DNA): TGTGCCACATATGACAGGGGTGTTAGGAATGAGCAGTTCTTC.

The chain links TRBV7-6 to TRBJ2-7; TRBD1 aligns across 8 bases. The V segment lost 5 bases and the J segment 0 bases; nucleotides outside the gene matches: 6. Germline CDR1 is SGHVS and CDR2 is FNYEAQ. There are 15 residues in the CDR3. As DNA, the CDR3 is TGTGCCAGCAGCCCCGGACAGGGTAGCTCCTACGAGCAGTACTTC. Translated: CASSPGQGSSYEQYF.

This sequence joins TRBV7-9 and TRBJ1-1, with 9 bases that match TRBD1. The V and J ends lost 1 base and 4 bases, in that order; junction bases with no gene match: 4. The CDR3 extends over 15 amino acids. Germline V gene sequence: CDR1 SEHNR, CDR2 FQNEAQ (reference sequence). The CDR3, as DNA: TGTGCCAGCAGCTTAGGGACAGGGGCGGTCACTGAAGCTTTCTTT. This gives the protein CASSLGTGAVTEAFF.

The V call is TRBV6-6, the J call TRBJ2-1; D gene ambiguous. Per the germline V gene, CDR1 is MNHNY and CDR2 is SVGAGI (reference sequence). V was trimmed by 7 bases and J by 6 bases, leaving 7 bases between them. The CDR3 loop spans 11 amino acids. The CDR3 loop is CASTATNEQFF. CDR3 DNA sequence: TGTGCCAGCACCGCGACCAATGAGCAGTTCTTC.

This chain joins TRBV7-9 and TRBJ2-1; the D gene is possibly TRBD1 (6 bases). The ends were cut back, 2 bases at V and 5 bases at J, with 13 bases in the middle. CDR3 length: 15 residues. Germline V gene sequence: CDR1 SEHNR, CDR2 FQNEAQ (reference sequence). The CDR3 coding sequence is TGTGCCAGCAGCTTAAAGACGACAGGAAACAATGAGCAGTTCTTC. Its translation is CASSLKTTGNNEQFF.

The V gene is TRBV5-8, the J gene TRBJ2-4, with D uncertain. Per the germline V gene, CDR1 is SGHTS and CDR2 is YDEGEE. The V and J ends lost 2 bases and 8 bases respectively, with 8 bases between them. This CDR3 spans 12 amino acids. The CDR3 coding sequence is TGTGCCAGCAGCTTAAGGGTAGACATTCAGTACTTC. It translates to CASSLRVDIQYF. The full variable domain, rest sourced from reference TRBV5-8 and TRBJ2-4, is EAGVTQSPTHLIKTRGQQATLRCSPISGHTSVYWYQQALGLGLQFLLWYDEGEERNRGNFPPRFSGRQFPNYSSELNVNALELEDSALYLCASSLRVDIQYFGAGTRLSVL.

The chain joins TRBV5-5 to TRBJ1-1; D gene uncertain. CDR1 and CDR2 (germline): SGHKS, YYEKEE (reference sequence). This CDR3 is built from 15 residues. The germline V and J ends were trimmed by 1 base and 1 base, with 11 bases remaining between them. CDR3 nucleotide sequence: TGTGCCAGCAGCTTGTCACCAGGCGGGAACACTGAAGCTTTCTTT. Amino acids: CASSLSPGGNTEAFF. The whole variable domain, remainder taken from reference TRBV5-5 and TRBJ1-1, is DAGVTQSPTHLIKTRGQQVTLRCSPISGHKSVSWYQQVLGQGPQFIFQYYEKEERGRGNFPDRFSARQFPNYSSELNVNALLLGDSALYLCASSLSPGGNTEAFFGQGTRLTVV.

The V and J genes are TRBV4-1 and TRBJ2-3; 9 nucleotides agree with TRBD2. V trimming: 4 bases; J trimming: 5 bases; junction bases outside the gene matches: 10. The CDR3 consists of 16 residues. The germline V gene has CDR1 MGHRA and CDR2 YSYEKL. This CDR3 reads CASSPRVSGSGDTQYF. In DNA form, the CDR3 reads TGCGCCAGCAGCCCCCGGGTTAGCGGGAGCGGAGATACGCAGTATTTT.

The rearrangement joins TRBV4-3 to TRBJ2-3; TRBD2 agrees at 9 bases. This CDR3 comprises 16 residues. The germline gives CDR1 LGHNA, CDR2 YSLEER. Trimming removed 1 base from V and 1 base from J; junction bases left unmatched: 3. This chain's CDR3 is CASSQASSGGTDTQYF. CDR3 nucleotides: TGCGCCAGCAGCCAAGCCTCTAGCGGGGGCACAGATACGCAGTATTTT.

J is TRBJ1-1 and V is TRBV6-5; D unresolved. The CDR3 runs to 13 residues. CDR1 and CDR2 (germline): MNHEY, SVGAGI. Trimming cost V 6 bases and J 4 bases, with 12 bases left between them. CDR3 loop: CASRRPSSTEAFF. In nucleotides, the CDR3 is TGTGCCAGCAGACGACCATCCTCCACTGAAGCTTTCTTT.

V gene TRBV5-4 combines with J gene TRBJ2-7; TRBD1 is a possible D gene (5 bases). In germline, CDR1 is SGHNT, CDR2 YYREEE (reference sequence). The CDR3 has 15 amino acids. Trimming removed 4 bases at V and 3 bases at J, with 17 bases between. The CDR3 sequence is CASSPTAVDSYEQYF. The CDR3 nucleotides read TGTGCCAGCAGCCCCACGGCAGTCGACAGCTACGAGCAGTACTTC.